The clone carrying this T cell receptor beta chain was seen a few times. Its specificity is unknown. The entry originates in a study of identical twins. A universal primer site arose from template switching, and cDNA bore unique molecular identifiers. A single record per CDR3 protein comes from TCRdb applying MiXCR to the 5' RACE reads. Among roughly 190,000 distinct CDR3 sequences, 15% to 20% were seen once, and the ten largest hold 35% to 50%. Regarding the study as a whole: Zero-insertion analyses were open to partial confounding by invariant MAIT and iNKT cells.

The V segment lost 4 bases and the J segment 8 bases; nucleotides outside the gene matches: 11. Germline lookup yields CDR1 SGDLS and CDR2 YYNGEE. CDR3 length: 15 amino acids. This sample also appeared in a second study, on T cells expressing NK-cell markers. That source notes: Each TCR beta repertoire originated in sorted T cells that were CD3+CD56+NKG2C+, CD3+CD56+NKG2C- or CD3+CD56-NKG2C+.

Source material: CD8+ T cells sorted from blood. The chain employs TRBV9 and TRBJ1-2, with 10 nucleotides matching TRBD1. The clonotype comes from a woman between 18 and 30 years old in good health. The CDR3: CASSPRTGTGVGYTF. CDR3 coding DNA: TGTGCCAGCAGCCCGAGAACCGGGACAGGGGTCGGCTACACCTTC.